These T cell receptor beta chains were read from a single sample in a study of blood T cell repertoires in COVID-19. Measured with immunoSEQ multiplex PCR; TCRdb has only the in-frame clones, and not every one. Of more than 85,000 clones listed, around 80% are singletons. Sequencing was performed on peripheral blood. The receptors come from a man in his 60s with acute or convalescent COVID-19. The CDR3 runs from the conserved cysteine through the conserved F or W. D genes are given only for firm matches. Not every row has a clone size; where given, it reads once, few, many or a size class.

CDR3aa: CASSETGRVTEAFF
CDR3nt: TGTGCCAGCAGTGAAACAGGGAGGGTCACTGAAGCTTTCTTT
abundance: few
len: 14
j_gene: TRBJ1-1
v_gene: TRBV25-1
d_gene: NA

CDR3aa: CASSYGQGRNSPLHF
CDR3nt: TGTGCCAGCAGCTACGGACAGGGGCGGAATTCACCCCTCCACTTT
abundance: NA
len: 15
j_gene: TRBJ1-6
v_gene: TRBV3-1/TRBV3-2
d_gene: TRBD1

CDR3aa: CASSPDNTYNSPLHF
CDR3nt: TGTGCCAGCTCACCAGATAACACCTATAATTCACCCCTCCACTTT
abundance: NA
len: 15
j_gene: TRBJ1-6
v_gene: TRBV18
d_gene: NA

CDR3aa: CASSEAGTSGGSSYNEQFF
CDR3nt: TGTGCCAGCAGTGAAGCGGGGACTAGCGGGGGGAGCTCCTACAATGAGCAGTTCTTC
abundance: NA
len: 19
j_gene: TRBJ2-1
v_gene: TRBV6-1
d_gene: TRBD2

CDR3aa: CASSLYGLAGYEQFF
CDR3nt: TGTGCCAGCAGCTTATACGGACTAGCGGGGTATGAGCAGTTCTTC
abundance: few
len: 15
j_gene: TRBJ2-1
v_gene: TRBV7-6
d_gene: TRBD2

CDR3aa: CASSPSPQGNSPLHF
CDR3nt: TGTGCCAGCAGCCCCTCCCCCCAGGGGAATTCACCCCTCCACTTT
abundance: NA
len: 15
j_gene: TRBJ1-6
v_gene: TRBV6-6
d_gene: NA

CDR3aa: CASSSSDRVRGYTF
CDR3nt: TGTGCCAGCAGCTCCTCAGACAGGGTTCGTGGCTACACCTTC
abundance: NA
len: 14
j_gene: TRBJ1-2
v_gene: TRBV7-8
d_gene: TRBD1

CDR3aa: CATSDLNNNEQFF
CDR3nt: TGTGCCACCAGTGATTTGAACAACAATGAGCAGTTCTTC
abundance: NA
len: 13
j_gene: TRBJ2-1
v_gene: TRBV24-1
d_gene: NA

CDR3aa: CASSLRTWTDKTYEQYF
CDR3nt: TGCGCCAGCAGCCTCCGGACTTGGACAGATAAAACCTACGAGCAGTACTTC
abundance: NA
len: 17
j_gene: TRBJ2-7
v_gene: TRBV4-1
d_gene: NA

CDR3aa: CATAPGGNTGELFF
CDR3nt: TGTGCCACCGCTCCGGGGGGGAACACCGGGGAGCTGTTTTTT
abundance: NA
len: 14
j_gene: TRBJ2-2
v_gene: TRBV19
d_gene: TRBD2

CDR3aa: CASTGDRGSYNEQFF
CDR3nt: TGTGCCAGCACGGGCGATAGGGGTTCGTACAATGAGCAGTTCTTC
abundance: NA
len: 15
j_gene: TRBJ2-1
v_gene: TRBV6-5
d_gene: NA

CDR3aa: CSASQGAGARGYTF
CDR3nt: TGCAGTGCTAGTCAGGGGGCGGGGGCGCGTGGCTACACCTTC
abundance: few
len: 14
j_gene: TRBJ1-2
v_gene: TRBV20-1
d_gene: TRBD1

CDR3aa: CASSLRAGNQPQHF
CDR3nt: TGTGCCAGCAGCTTGCGGGCAGGGAATCAGCCCCAGCATTTT
abundance: once
len: 14
j_gene: TRBJ1-5
v_gene: TRBV5-8
d_gene: NA

CDR3aa: CASTSGGISYTF
CDR3nt: TGTGCCAGCACGTCGGGGGGGATAAGCTACACCTTC
abundance: once
len: 12
j_gene: TRBJ1-2
v_gene: TRBV28
d_gene: NA

CDR3aa: CASSLGDSGPQETQYF
CDR3nt: TGTGCCAGCAGCTTAGGGGACAGCGGGCCCCAAGAGACCCAGTACTTC
abundance: NA
len: 16
j_gene: TRBJ2-5
v_gene: TRBV5-4
d_gene: NA

CDR3aa: CASSIGGLVPDTQYF
CDR3nt: TGTGCCAGCAGCATAGGGGGACTAGTTCCAGATACGCAGTATTTT
abundance: once
len: 15
j_gene: TRBJ2-3
v_gene: TRBV21-1
d_gene: NA

CDR3aa: CASSRTGAGANVLTF
CDR3nt: TGTGCCAGCAGCCGGACAGGGGCCGGGGCCAACGTCCTGACTTTC
abundance: once
len: 15
j_gene: TRBJ2-6
v_gene: TRBV6-2/TRBV6-3
d_gene: TRBD1

CDR3aa: CASSSTGIAYNSPLHF
CDR3nt: TGCGCCAGCAGCTCGACAGGGATCGCCTATAATTCACCCCTCCACTTT
abundance: NA
len: 16
j_gene: TRBJ1-6
v_gene: TRBV5-1
d_gene: TRBD1

CDR3aa: CASSRHPGLVTIEQFF
CDR3nt: TGTGCCAGCAGTCGTCACCCGGGACTAGTCACAATTGAGCAGTTCTTC
abundance: NA
len: 16
j_gene: TRBJ2-1
v_gene: TRBV3-1/TRBV3-2
d_gene: TRBD2

CDR3aa: CASRLQGGGTEAFF
CDR3nt: TGTGCCAGCAGATTACAGGGGGGTGGAACTGAAGCTTTCTTT
abundance: once
len: 14
j_gene: TRBJ1-1
v_gene: TRBV6-5
d_gene: TRBD1

CDR3aa: CASSRTVDGNQPQHF
CDR3nt: TGTGCCAGCAGCAGGACAGTGGACGGCAATCAGCCCCAGCATTTT
abundance: once
len: 15
j_gene: TRBJ1-5
v_gene: TRBV5-6
d_gene: NA

CDR3aa: CASSYKTGGSNEQYF
CDR3nt: TGTGCCAGCAGTTATAAGACAGGGGGCAGCAACGAGCAGTACTTC
abundance: NA
len: 15
j_gene: TRBJ2-7
v_gene: TRBV7-2
d_gene: TRBD1

CDR3aa: CASSSAGTPASTDTQYF
CDR3nt: TGTGCCAGCAGCTCAGCGGGGACCCCTGCTAGCACAGATACGCAGTATTTT
abundance: NA
len: 17
j_gene: TRBJ2-3
v_gene: TRBV28
d_gene: TRBD2

CDR3aa: CASRLATTRGQPQHF
CDR3nt: TGTGCCAGCAGACTCGCGACCACCCGCGGTCAGCCCCAGCATTTT
abundance: NA
len: 15
j_gene: TRBJ1-5
v_gene: TRBV28
d_gene: NA

CDR3aa: CASSLIGGLNTGELFF
CDR3nt: TGTGCCAGCAGCTTAATCGGGGGACTGAACACCGGGGAGCTGTTTTTT
abundance: NA
len: 16
j_gene: TRBJ2-2
v_gene: TRBV7-9
d_gene: NA

CDR3aa: CASSLGDRVGDTQYF
CDR3nt: TGTGCCAGCAGCTTAGGGGACAGGGTAGGAGATACGCAGTATTTT
abundance: NA
len: 15
j_gene: TRBJ2-3
v_gene: TRBV11-1
d_gene: TRBD1

CDR3aa: CASSQTRSDRAYEQYF
CDR3nt: TGTGCCAGCAGCCAAACAAGATCCGACAGAGCCTACGAGCAGTACTTC
abundance: NA
len: 16
j_gene: TRBJ2-7
v_gene: TRBV3-1/TRBV3-2
d_gene: NA

CDR3aa: CSASLKAKNIQYF
CDR3nt: TGCAGTGCGAGTCTAAAAGCCAAAAACATTCAGTACTTC
abundance: once
len: 13
j_gene: TRBJ2-4
v_gene: TRBV20-1
d_gene: NA

CDR3aa: CASSRTVNTEAFF
CDR3nt: TGTGCCAGCAGCAGGACAGTTAACACTGAAGCTTTCTTT
abundance: NA
len: 13
j_gene: TRBJ1-1
v_gene: TRBV7-8
d_gene: NA

CDR3aa: CASSLKSSSEAQYF
CDR3nt: TGTGCCAGCAGCTTAAAGTCCTCTAGCGAGGCGCAGTATTTT
abundance: NA
len: 14
j_gene: TRBJ2-3
v_gene: TRBV7-2
d_gene: NA

CDR3aa: CASTGLAGEQFF
CDR3nt: TGTGCCAGCACGGGACTAGCGGGTGAGCAGTTCTTC
abundance: NA
len: 12
j_gene: TRBJ2-1
v_gene: TRBV2
d_gene: TRBD2

CDR3aa: CATSRGRGLAGTQETQYF
CDR3nt: TGTGCCACCTCCAGGGGGAGAGGACTAGCGGGTACACAAGAGACCCAGTACTTC
abundance: NA
len: 18
j_gene: TRBJ2-5
v_gene: TRBV28
d_gene: TRBD2

CDR3aa: CASSLGQPLHF
CDR3nt: TGTGCCAGCAGTTTAGGACAGCCCCTCCACTTT
abundance: NA
len: 11
j_gene: TRBJ1-6
v_gene: TRBV12-3/TRBV12-4
d_gene: NA

CDR3aa: CASRRVLLSGQPQHF
CDR3nt: TGTGCCAGCAGGAGGGTCCTCTTATCCGGTCAGCCCCAGCATTTT
abundance: NA
len: 15
j_gene: TRBJ1-5
v_gene: TRBV2
d_gene: NA

CDR3aa: CASSLEGFYGYTF
CDR3nt: TGTGCCAGCAGTTTAGAGGGGTTCTATGGCTACACCTTC
abundance: NA
len: 13
j_gene: TRBJ1-2
v_gene: TRBV12-3/TRBV12-4
d_gene: NA

CDR3aa: CASSPIGQGFGYGYTF
CDR3nt: TGTGCCAGCTCACCAATTGGACAGGGGTTTGGCTATGGCTACACCTTC
abundance: NA
len: 16
j_gene: TRBJ1-2
v_gene: TRBV18
d_gene: TRBD1

CDR3aa: CASSLTTTGGTGANVLTF
CDR3nt: TGTGCCAGCAGTCTTACTACCACCGGGGGAACTGGGGCCAACGTCCTGACTTTC
abundance: NA
len: 18
j_gene: TRBJ2-6
v_gene: TRBV6-6
d_gene: NA

CDR3aa: CASKAGTDEKLFF
CDR3nt: TGTGCCAGCAAGGCCGGGACAGATGAAAAACTGTTTTTT
abundance: few
len: 13
j_gene: TRBJ1-4
v_gene: TRBV5-4
d_gene: TRBD1

CDR3aa: CASSFTGGNGYTF
CDR3nt: TGTGCCAGCAGTTTTACAGGGGGCAATGGCTACACCTTC
abundance: few
len: 13
j_gene: TRBJ1-2
v_gene: TRBV6-6
d_gene: TRBD1

CDR3aa: CASRFNRDPGYTF
CDR3nt: TGTGCCAGCAGATTTAACAGGGACCCTGGCTACACCTTC
abundance: NA
len: 13
j_gene: TRBJ1-2
v_gene: TRBV27
d_gene: NA

CDR3aa: CASSSSSGDTGELFF
CDR3nt: TGTGCTAGCAGCTCATCGAGCGGGGACACCGGGGAGCTGTTTTTT
abundance: NA
len: 15
j_gene: TRBJ2-2
v_gene: TRBV7-7
d_gene: TRBD2

CDR3aa: CASSAPTGLKVETQYF
CDR3nt: TGTGCCAGCAGTGCGCCGACAGGACTGAAAGTAGAGACCCAGTACTTC
abundance: NA
len: 16
j_gene: TRBJ2-5
v_gene: TRBV2
d_gene: NA

CDR3aa: CASSPEWGGGRNEQFF
CDR3nt: TGTGCCAGCAGCCCAGAGTGGGGCGGGGGGAGGAATGAGCAGTTCTTC
abundance: once
len: 16
j_gene: TRBJ2-1
v_gene: TRBV7-2
d_gene: TRBD2

CDR3aa: CASSGPQQGARQYF
CDR3nt: TGTGCCAGCAGCGGACCACAACAGGGGGCAAGGCAGTACTTC
abundance: once
len: 14
j_gene: TRBJ2-7
v_gene: TRBV9
d_gene: TRBD1

CDR3aa: CASSLPTGSENTIYF
CDR3nt: TGTGCCAGCAGCCTACCGACAGGGAGCGAAAACACCATATATTTT
abundance: NA
len: 15
j_gene: TRBJ1-3
v_gene: TRBV7-9
d_gene: TRBD1

CDR3aa: CASSFTSGGQETQYF
CDR3nt: TGTGCCAGCAGTTTTACTAGCGGGGGCCAAGAGACCCAGTACTTC
abundance: once
len: 15
j_gene: TRBJ2-5
v_gene: TRBV7-9
d_gene: TRBD2

CDR3aa: CASSFGGGASDTQYF
CDR3nt: TGTGCCAGCAGCTTTGGCGGGGGGGCCTCAGATACGCAGTATTTT
abundance: once
len: 15
j_gene: TRBJ2-3
v_gene: TRBV7-2
d_gene: TRBD2

CDR3aa: CASSLVPGIYEQYF
CDR3nt: TGTGCCAGCAGCTTAGTGCCGGGGATCTACGAGCAGTACTTC
abundance: NA
len: 14
j_gene: TRBJ2-7
v_gene: TRBV7-9
d_gene: NA

CDR3aa: CASSLSMQDTEAFF
CDR3nt: TGCGCCAGCAGCCTATCCATGCAAGACACTGAAGCTTTCTTT
abundance: NA
len: 14
j_gene: TRBJ1-1
v_gene: TRBV5-1
d_gene: NA

CDR3aa: CASSGQGGDEQYF
CDR3nt: TGTGCCAGCAGTGGACAGGGGGGGGACGAGCAGTACTTC
abundance: NA
len: 13
j_gene: TRBJ2-7
v_gene: TRBV2
d_gene: TRBD1

CDR3aa: CASSTNGLAGVTQYF
CDR3nt: TGTGCCAGTAGTACAAATGGACTAGCGGGGGTGACGCAGTATTTT
abundance: NA
len: 15
j_gene: TRBJ2-3
v_gene: TRBV19
d_gene: TRBD2

CDR3aa: CASSVEGGWGYTF
CDR3nt: TGTGCCAGCAGCGTCGAAGGGGGCTGGGGCTACACCTTC
abundance: NA
len: 13
j_gene: TRBJ1-2
v_gene: TRBV9
d_gene: TRBD1